This record covers a single TCR beta chain. Its cognate antigen is unknown. Germline V CDR1 and CDR2: SGDLS, YYNGEE. This CDR3 spans 14 amino acids. V dropped 4 bases and J dropped 7; count of bases not matched to a gene: 10. A 5'RACE reaction primed in the constant segment made cDNA libraries of TCR alpha and TCR beta, and these carried sample barcodes and UMIs. MiXCR, run by TCRdb on the 5' RACE reads, gives a single entry per CDR3 protein. The sample has around 200,000 distinct CDR3 sequences, around 21% seen once. This record belongs to a study of T-cell memory formation after mild COVID-19. Study-level results: A subset of responding clones appeared in pre-infection memory, suggesting cross-reactive memory joined. The study found contracting CD4+ clones mainly in CM and EM and contracting CD8+ clones in EMRA. There was a balanced CD4/CD8 profile in clones contracting day 15 to 85, and later expanders leaned CD4+.

The V gene is TRBV9, the J gene TRBJ2-7; 8 bases line up with TRBD1. Sequencing was performed on PBMCs or a T cell subset sorted from them (not recorded which). This clonotype was obtained from an adult woman who had mild COVID-19 (a few samples of this study predate the infection). Cell type and time point are not known. The CDR3 sequence is CASSLDRGPGEQYF. The CDR3 bases are TGTGCCAGCAGCCTTGACAGGGGTCCTGGAGAGCAGTACTTC.